These 11 T cell receptor beta chains share one sample of origin, sequenced in a study of tumor T cells in aggressive B-cell lymphoma. Here immunoSEQ multiplex PCR was the method, and the copy in TCRdb shows in-frame clones only, minus some. This table has about 7,900 clones, approximately 80% appearing once. Sequences were obtained from tumor tissue. Source of these receptors: an adult with diffuse large B cell lymphoma.

A remark on this clone: The same CDR3 can be traced to other DNA sequences in this sample. J is TRBJ2-7 and V is TRBV6-5; D ambiguous. In germline, CDR1 is MNHEY, CDR2 SVGAGI. This CDR3 contains 14 residues. V was shortened by 4 bases and J by 7 bases, with 17 bases between the two germline ends. CDR3 amino acids: CASSSTLRREEQYF. The CDR3 nucleotides are TGTGCCAGCAGTTCCACCTTACGGAGAGAAGAGCAGTACTTC.

The chain joins TRBV27 to TRBJ2-5, with 8 bases aligning to TRBD2. CDR1 is MNHEY and CDR2 is SMNVEV in the germline V gene (reference sequence). After removal of 5 bases from V and 5 bases from J, the junction contained 10 bases not matched to a gene. There are 15 residues in the CDR3. Here the CDR3 reads CASSLHRTSSETQYF. For the CDR3, the DNA is TGTGCCAGCAGTCTCCATCGGACTAGCTCCGAGACCCAGTACTTC.

This clone was observed a single time. The chain joins TRBV2 to TRBJ1-5; 8 nucleotides match TRBD1. V trimming: 6 bases; J trimming: 2 bases; junction bases outside the gene matches: 6. Germline-derived CDR1 and CDR2 are SNHLY and FYNNEI. The CDR3 runs 15 residues. Here the CDR3 reads CASRRTGWGNQPQHF. The CDR3 DNA reads as TGTGCCAGCAGGAGGACAGGGTGGGGCAATCAGCCCCAGCATTTT.

The chain has TRBV7-6 and TRBJ2-1, with D perhaps matching TRBD2 (6 bases). Germline lookup yields CDR1 SGHVS and CDR2 FNYEAQ. V was clipped by 3 bases and J by 2 bases, with 14 bases between them. This CDR3 is 16 amino acids long. The CDR3 region has the DNA TGTGCCAGCAGCTTCAGTGCGGGAACAACCTACAATGAGCAGTTCTTC. Translated, it gives CASSFSAGTTYNEQFF.

The chain has TRBV4-2 and TRBJ2-7; TRBD2 aligns across 13 bases. V was clipped by 4 bases and J by 5 bases; unmatched bases: 8. Looked up from germline, CDR1 is LGHNA and CDR2 is YNFKEQ. The CDR3 totals 16 residues. The CDR3 DNA is TGTGCCAGCAGCCGATGGACTAGCGGGAGTACGAACGAGCAGTACTTC. Its translation is CASSRWTSGSTNEQYF.

Comments on this clone: The sample holds other DNA sequences that translate to the same CDR3. This chain joins TRBV18 and TRBJ2-7, with 8 bases aligning to TRBD1. Losses at the gene ends were 3 bases for V and 4 bases for J; bases not matched to a gene: 8. Germline-derived CDR1 and CDR2 are KGHSH and LQKENI. The CDR3 loop spans 15 amino acids. The CDR3: CASSPPGQGGYEQYF. The CDR3 coding sequence is TGTGCCAGCTCACCCCCCGGACAGGGTGGATACGAGCAGTACTTC.

The J gene is TRBJ2-7, the V gene TRBV30, with unresolved D. Germline CDR1 is GTSNPN and CDR2 is SVGIG (reference sequence). This CDR3 comprises 11 residues. Between the trimmed V and J ends, which lost 3 bases and 3 bases, there was a span of 6 bases. The DNA for the CDR3 is TGTGCCTGGAGCCCAGGCTACGAGCAGTACTTC. It translates to CAWSPGYEQYF.

This clone has only a few counts. The rearrangement links TRBV29-1 to TRBJ2-7; TRBD1 matches 8 bases. The trim removed 4 bases at V and 2 bases at J, leaving 4 bases unmatched. This CDR3 comprises 13 residues. CDR1 is SQVTM and CDR2 is ANQGSEA in the germline V gene. CDR3 nucleotides: TGCAGCGTTGTAACGGACAGGGCCTACGAGCAGTACTTC. It codes for CSVVTDRAYEQYF.

The chain combines TRBV19 with TRBJ1-5; D remains unclear. The CDR3 runs 15 residues. Looked up from germline, CDR1 is LNHDA and CDR2 is SQIVND (reference sequence). With 1 base removed from V and 5 bases from J, the gap between germline ends came to 12 bases. DNA for the CDR3: TGTGCCAGTAGTATAGGGCCGGGGTCCGATCAGCCCCAGCATTTT. Protein: CASSIGPGSDQPQHF.

This chain connects TRBV7-3 to TRBJ2-5; TRBD2 agrees at 7 bases. CDR1 and CDR2 from the germline V gene are SGHTA and FQGTGA. J lost 1 base, V lost 1 base, and 6 bases had no gene match. CDR3 length: 16 amino acids. The CDR3 sequence: CASSLNGLAAQETQYF. The CDR3 region has the DNA TGTGCCAGCAGCTTAAATGGGCTAGCGGCCCAAGAGACCCAGTACTTC.

The chain joins TRBV7-2 to TRBJ1-5, with 9 bases identical to TRBD1. This CDR3 contains 15 residues. V lost 5 bases, J lost 0 bases, and 2 bases stayed unmatched. The germline V gene has CDR1 SGHTA and CDR2 FQGNSA. In DNA, the CDR3 is TGTGCCAGCAGCGAGACAGGGGGTAGCAATCAGCCCCAGCATTTT. Its translation is CASSETGGSNQPQHF. The whole variable domain, remainder taken from reference TRBV7-2 and TRBJ1-5, is GAGVSQSPSNKVTEKGKDVELRCDPISGHTALYWYRQSLGQGLEFLIYFQGNSAPDKSGLPSDRFSAERTGGSVSTLTIQRTQQEDSAVYLCASSETGGSNQPQHFGDGTRLSIL.